This entry lists 4 T cell receptor beta chains sequenced from one sample in a study of blood T cells in healthy people across ages. Next came a second PCR, run for roughly 6 to 11 cycles, which used a sample-barcoded 5' primer along with a J-beta primer mix. TCRdb processed the 5' RACE reads anew with MiXCR; each CDR3 protein has one entry. The repertoire holds around 1.5 million distinct CDR3 sequences, with 59% as singletons. Sequenced input: blood. All receptors derive from a man aged 18 to 30 in good health.

The chain recombines TRBV20-1 with TRBJ2-7; D may match TRBD1 or TRBD2 (5 bases each). CDR1 and CDR2 (germline): DFQATT, SNEGSKA (reference sequence). The CDR3 runs 12 residues. CDR3 coding DNA: TGCAGCGTTAACGGGGCTGCCTACGAGCAGTACTTC. As protein: CSVNGAAYEQYF.

The rearrangement links TRBV7-2 to TRBJ2-5; unclear D gene. Trimming took off 8 bases at V and 4 bases at J, with 14 bases between the two ends. The CDR3 totals 13 residues. CDR1 is SGHTA and CDR2 is FQGNSA in the germline V gene. The CDR3 nucleotides read TGTGCCAGCTTACCACTCTTAGGAGAGACCCAGTACTTC. It specifies CASLPLLGETQYF.

This chain links TRBV4-1 with TRBJ2-6; unclear D gene. CDR1 MGHRA and CDR2 YSYEKL come from the germline V gene. This CDR3 is built from 17 residues. Trimming pared 1 base from V and 2 bases from J, leaving 12 bases between. Here the CDR3 reads CASSQGFGNPGANVLTF. The CDR3 DNA sequence: TGCGCCAGCAGCCAAGGTTTCGGAAACCCTGGGGCCAACGTCCTGACTTTC.

Turning to this clonotype: At one end the junction does not follow the germline gene, possibly because of a read error. This chain uses TRBV7-9 with TRBJ2-5; TRBD1 matches at 8 bases. The J call may be incorrect, as the DNA end agrees better with TRBJ2-7. The CDR3 covers 17 residues. The germline V gene has CDR1 SEHNR and CDR2 FQNEAQ (reference sequence). This CDR3 is CASSSPGQDTSSYEQYF. CDR3 sequence (DNA): TGTGCCAGTAGCTCCCCGGGACAGGACACTTCGTCCTACGAGCAGTACTTC.